These 12 T cell receptor beta chains were all obtained from the same sample, sequenced in a study of blood T cell repertoires in COVID-19. TCRdb's table, derived via immunoSEQ multiplex PCR, lists solely in-frame clones and lacks some. The sample records approximately 110,000 clones, roughly 70% being singletons. Material: peripheral blood. These receptors came from a human donor with acute or convalescent COVID-19. The donor label of this sample is uncertain.

This clone came up many times. The rearrangement joins TRBV10-1 to TRBJ1-2; 7 bases line up with TRBD1. The CDR3 loop spans 13 amino acids. In germline, CDR1 is WNHNN, CDR2 SYGVQD (reference sequence). The ends lost 9 bases at V and 6 bases at J; junction bases unmatched: 10. CDR3 loop: CARRRGVEDGYTF. The CDR3 bases are TGCGCCAGACGCAGGGGGGTAGAGGATGGCTACACCTTC.

The rearrangement joins TRBV3-1 (or the pseudogene TRBV3-2) to TRBJ2-1, with TRBD1 matching 9 bases. The V and J ends lost 6 bases and 9 bases, in that order; junction bases with no gene match: 6. CDR3 length: 13 residues. The germline CDR1 and CDR2 sequences are LGHDT and YNNKEL (reference sequence). CDR3: CASSRDRAGEQFF. The CDR3 bases are TGTGCCAGCAGTCGGGACAGGGCGGGTGAGCAGTTCTTC.

This chain connects TRBV10-2 to TRBJ1-1; D is ambiguous. The CDR3 spans 13 residues. Trimming shortened V by 2 bases and J by 1 base, and 5 bases separated the two germline ends. Germline CDR1 and CDR2: WSHSY and SAAADI. CDR3 region: CASSETANTEAFF. In DNA, the CDR3 is TGCGCCAGCAGTGAGACAGCGAACACTGAAGCTTTCTTT.

The V gene is TRBV10-3, the J gene TRBJ2-3, with a possible D match to TRBD1 (6 bases). This CDR3 has 14 residues. Germline lookup yields CDR1 ENHRY and CDR2 SYGVKD. Trimming cost V 6 bases and J 6 bases, with 16 bases left between them. CDR3 nucleotides: TGTGCCATCAGCTGGGGACAAGCCCCGGATACGCAGTATTTT. It specifies CAISWGQAPDTQYF.

V is TRBV28 and J is TRBJ1-5; perhaps TRBD1 as D (5 bases). Germline-derived CDR1 and CDR2 are MDHEN and SYDVKM. Trimming took 7 bases from V and 6 from J, leaving 16 bases between them. CDR3 length equals 14 residues. The CDR3 DNA sequence: TGTGCCAGCACCTTGGGTGGGAGGGGTCAGCCCCAGCATTTT. Translated: CASTLGGRGQPQHF.

This chain joins TRBV28 and TRBJ1-4, with TRBD1 identical over 7 bases. CDR3 size: 14 residues. V was clipped by 5 bases and J by 4 bases; unmatched bases: 4. Germline-derived CDR1 and CDR2 are MDHEN and SYDVKM. Here the CDR3 DNA reads TGTGCCAGCAGTCGAGGGGGCTTTAATGAAAAACTGTTTTTT. Protein sequence: CASSRGGFNEKLFF. Complete variable domain (other parts from reference TRBV28 and TRBJ1-4): DVKVTQSSRYLVKRTGEKVFLECVQDMDHENMFWYRQDPGLGLRLIYFSYDVKMKEKGDIPEGYSVSREKKERFSLILESASTNQTSMYLCASSRGGFNEKLFFGSGTQLSVL.

V and J are TRBV6-1 and TRBJ2-2; 7 bases agree with TRBD2. Germline V gives CDR1 MNHNS, CDR2 SASEGT. CDR3 length: 14 residues. Trimming took 1 base from V and 6 from J; bases not matched to a gene: 2. CDR3 sequence (DNA): TGTGCCAGCAGTGAAGTGGGGGGGGCCGGGGAGCTGTTTTTT. It codes for CASSEVGGAGELFF.

In this sample, this clone turned up many times. The chain has TRBV12-3 or TRBV12-4 and TRBJ1-2; TRBD1 agrees at 8 bases. The trim removed 5 bases at V and 7 bases at J, leaving 3 bases unmatched. The CDR3 totals 12 residues. The CDR3 sequence is CASSLTGAGYTF. In nucleotides, the CDR3 is TGTGCCAGCAGTCTGACAGGGGCTGGCTACACCTTC.

This chain uses TRBV11-2 with TRBJ1-2, with 7 bases matching TRBD1. Trimming cost V 3 bases and J 4 bases; bases outside gene matches: 14. Germline V gene data show CDR1 as SGHAT and CDR2 as FQNNGV. There are 17 residues in the CDR3. The CDR3 nucleotides are TGTGCCAGCAGCTTGGCGGCTCCACAGGGGCGAAGCTATGGCTACACCTTC. It is translated as CASSLAAPQGRSYGYTF.

The genes are TRBV12-3 or TRBV12-4 and TRBJ1-1, with D possibly being TRBD1 (6 bases). V was shortened by 6 bases and J by 7 bases, with 15 bases between the two germline ends. The CDR3 is made up of 13 amino acids. CDR3 coding DNA: TGTGCCAGCAGGCCGTGGGGGGGCGTTGAAGCTTTCTTT. This sequence encodes CASRPWGGVEAFF.

The chain employs TRBV7-9 and TRBJ1-4; D may be TRBD1 (5 bases). CDR1 and CDR2 from the germline V gene are SEHNR and FQNEAQ (reference sequence). V dropped 5 bases and J dropped 5 bases, with 15 bases sitting between them. CDR3 length: 15 amino acids. The CDR3 coding sequence is TGTGCCAGCAGCCATATGTGGCAGGGAAATGAAAAACTGTTTTTT. It yields the protein CASSHMWQGNEKLFF.

The J gene is TRBJ2-2, the V gene TRBV4-2, with D maybe TRBD2 (5 bases). The CDR3 covers 16 residues. Trimming shortened V by 0 bases and J by 0 bases, and 8 bases separated the two germline ends. CDR1 is LGHNA and CDR2 is YNFKEQ in the germline V gene. CDR3 protein: CASSQDRLTNTGELFF. The CDR3 bases are TGTGCCAGCAGCCAAGACCGACTAACGAACACCGGGGAGCTGTTTTTT.